The 20 T cell receptor beta chains listed next were all sequenced from one sample in a study of tissue T cells after allogeneic stem cell transplantation. Time point denoted: mouse harvest day 14 after allogeneic transplant. Each mouse received 10^7 T-cell-depleted marrow cells plus 10^6 splenic CD5+ T cells by tail vein. Libraries were prepared by immunoSEQ multiplex PCR; TCRdb keeps only in-frame clonotypes and omits some of them. The sample contains about 5,800 clones, about half of which appear only once. Sequencing used gut tissue. The receptors derive from a female BALB/c mouse given C57BL/6 T cells with graft-versus-host disease after an allogeneic hematopoietic cell transplant.

Notes on this clone: Gene names denote mouse genes. The read ends 1 residue shy of where the CDR3 ends; the end is completed using the germline J gene. The chain employs TRBV19 and TRBJ2-3, with 7 bases fitting TRBD2. This CDR3 contains 14 residues. V was clipped by 4 bases and J by 1 base; unmatched bases: 3. Germline V gives CDR1 FNHDT, CDR2 SITEND (reference sequence). The sequenced part of the CDR3 DNA is TGTGCCAGCAGTCCAGGACTGGGTGCAGAAACGCTGTAT. Residues: CASSPGLGAETLY. The CDR3 as a whole reads CASSPGLGAETLYF.

About this clone: Mouse germline and gene names are used. From the germline J gene comes the end of the CDR3, since the read stops 1 residue before it. The chain carries TRBV23 and TRBJ1-4; TRBD1 is the table's D call, not checked against the DNA. CDR1 and CDR2 from the germline V gene are KGHTA and FQNQQP. CDR3 length: 15 amino acids. CDR3 loop: CSSSQSRGGNERLFF. The CDR3 bases that were read are TGCTCCAGCAGTCAATCCAGGGGAGGCAACGAAAGATTATTT.

Note on this clone: Here the gene names and germline are mouse. Here the CDR3 reads CASSLGYTGQLYF. CDR3 bases read: TGTGCCAGCAGCTTAGGCTACACCGGGCAGCTCTAC. The rearrangement joins TRBV3 to TRBJ2-2; D gene uncertain. Coverage ceases 1 residue before the CDR3 finishes, and the germline J gene fills in the end. The germline V gene encodes CDR1 SNHLY and CDR2 FYNGKV (reference sequence). CDR3 size: 13 residues. The V end lost 1 base, the J end lost 3 bases, and 3 bases lay between the germline ends.

Details on this clone: Mouse gene names and germline throughout. The CDR3 end lies 1 residue beyond the end of the read and is filled in from the germline J gene. This sequence joins TRBV12-2 and TRBJ1-2, with 9 bases fitting TRBD1. The CDR3 spans 15 residues. Per the germline V gene, CDR1 is SGHLS and CDR2 is HYDKME. V was pared by 0 bases and J by 2 bases, with 3 bases of the junction left unmatched. Incomplete CDR3 DNA: TGTGCCAGCTCTCTCCCGACAGGGGGGAACTCCGACTACACC. This codes for CASSLPTGGNSDYT. The full CDR3 is CASSLPTGGNSDYTF.

This clone has only a few counts. Germline and genes: mouse. From the germline J gene comes the end of the CDR3, since the read stops 1 residue before it. The genes are TRBV26 and TRBJ2-2; D unresolved. Trimming removed 0 bases from V and 0 bases from J, with 5 bases in between. CDR1 and CDR2 from the germline V gene are KGHPV and FQNQEV (reference sequence). CDR3 length: 15 amino acids. CDR3: CASSLSSANTGQLYF. The part of the CDR3 DNA that was read is TGTGCCAGCAGTCTGTCTTCTGCAAACACCGGGCAGCTCTAC.

This clone was seen a few times. All gene names here are mouse names. The sequence runs out 1 residue before the end of the CDR3; the remainder is reconstructed from the germline J gene. The chain carries TRBV3 and TRBJ1-4, with 7 bases aligning to TRBD1. V gave up 1 base and J gave up 3 bases; unmatched junction bases: 2. From germline, CDR1 is SNHLY and CDR2 FYNGKV (reference sequence). CDR3 length: 15 residues. CDR3 residues: CASSLGQGANERLFF. The sequenced part of the CDR3 DNA is TGTGCCAGCAGCTTAGGACAGGGAGCCAACGAAAGATTATTT.

Regarding this clone: Gene names are mouse gene names. The CDR3 extends 1 residue past the end of the read, so its final part is completed from the germline J gene. The J gene is TRBJ1-1, the V gene TRBV16, with D maybe TRBD1 (5 bases). The V gene lost 8 bases and the J gene lost 0 bases, with 7 bases spanning the gap. The CDR3 contains 12 residues. From germline, CDR1 is SGHSA and CDR2 FRNQAP. CDR3: CASGGANTEVFF. CDR3 DNA, as far as it was read: TGTGCAAGCGGGGGTGCAAACACAGAAGTCTTC.

About this clone: The gene names given are mouse names. Read coverage stops 1 residue before the CDR3 terminus; the germline J gene supplies the remainder. The chain is built from TRBV26 and TRBJ2-1; D is ambiguous. The CDR3 is 14 residues long. The germline V gene encodes CDR1 KGHPV and CDR2 FQNQEV (reference sequence). The ends were cut back, 0 bases at V and 1 base at J, with 4 bases in the middle. CDR3 sequence: CASSLSGNYAEQFF. The sequenced CDR3 bases are TGTGCCAGCAGTCTGTCAGGGAACTATGCTGAGCAGTTC. Full variable domain (missing parts from reference TRBV26 and TRBJ2-1): NSKVIQTPRYLVKGQGQKAKMRCIPEKGHPVVFWYQQNKNNEFKFLINFQNQEVLQQIDMTEKRFSAECPSNSPCSLEIQSSEAGDSALYLCASSLSGNYAEQFFGPGTRLTVL.

This clone rates as medium-sized (0.01 to 0.1%). Gene names follow the mouse nomenclature. Coverage ceases 1 residue before the CDR3 finishes, and the germline J gene fills in the end. The V gene is TRBV1, the J gene TRBJ1-1; 8 bases match TRBD1. CDR3 length equals 15 residues. Germline CDR1 reads NSQYPW; CDR2 reads LRSPGD (reference sequence). J lost 0 bases, V lost 2 bases, and 2 bases had no gene match. Partial CDR3 DNA: TGCACCTGCAGTGCACCAGGGGGCGCAAACACAGAAGTCTTC. Translating gives CTCSAPGGANTEVF. Given in full, the CDR3 is CTCSAPGGANTEVFF.

Comments on this clone: Mouse names are used for the genes. The CDR3 end is not reached by the read, which stops 1 residue before it; the germline J gene fills it in. The genes are TRBV16 and TRBJ1-3; D ambiguous. Trimming took 4 bases from V and 5 from J, leaving 6 bases between them. CDR3 size: 12 residues. Germline V gene data show CDR1 as SGHSA and CDR2 as FRNQAP. CDR3 residues: CASSSSRNTLYF. CDR3 DNA (partial): TGTGCAAGCAGCTCCTCGAGAAATACGCTCTAT.

This clone showed up just a few times. Gene names follow the mouse nomenclature. The read ends 1 residue early relative to the CDR3; the germline J gene fills the gap. The chain combines TRBV20 with TRBJ2-3, with 11 bases that match TRBD2. J gave up 1 base and V 0 bases, and 6 bases lay outside the gene matches. CDR3 size: 17 residues. Germline CDR1 and CDR2: GFQATS and STVNSAI. The covered CDR3 bases are TGTGGTGCTAGGGAGACTGGGGGGGGATTTGGTGCAGAAACGCTGTAT. Translation gives CGARETGGGFGAETLY. The complete CDR3 sequence is CGARETGGGFGAETLYF.

Worth noting for this clone: Gene names are mouse gene names. Read sequence stops 1 residue before the CDR3 end, and the germline J gene provides the missing end. V usage is TRBV26 and J usage is TRBJ2-1; TRBD2 aligns across 11 bases. V lost 5 bases and J lost 7; bases outside the gene matches: 4. The germline CDR1 and CDR2 sequences are KGHPV and FQNQEV (reference sequence). This CDR3 comprises 14 residues. The sequenced CDR3 bases are TGTGCCAGCAGTGCGGGACTGGGGGTCGCTGAGCAGTTC. It yields the protein CASSAGLGVAEQF. The complete CDR3 protein is CASSAGLGVAEQFF.

Concerning this clone: Gene names denote mouse genes. With the read ending 1 residue before the CDR3 end, the germline J gene is used to fill in that end. The chain joins TRBV3 to TRBJ2-7; no clear D gene. CDR1 SNHLY and CDR2 FYNGKV come from the germline V gene (reference sequence). This CDR3 contains 12 residues. The ends were cut back, 5 bases at V and 0 bases at J, with 5 bases in the middle. This chain's CDR3 is CASSPGSYEQYF. The part of the CDR3 DNA that was read is TGTGCCAGCAGCCCCGGCTCCTATGAACAGTAC.

This clone has more than one count but fewer than ten. The gene symbols are mouse symbols. The read stops 1 residue short of the end of the CDR3; the missing end is completed from the germline J gene. This chain links TRBV23 with TRBJ2-3; the D segment call TRBD2 is taken from the table without a DNA check. The CDR3 runs 15 residues. Germline V CDR1 and CDR2: KGHTA, FQNQQP. The CDR3 protein is CSSSPLGGVAETLYF. The covered CDR3 bases are TGCTCCAGCAGCCCTCTGGGGGGGGTTGCAGAAACGCTGTAT.

Within the sample, this clone is medium-sized (0.01 to 0.1%). Mouse names are used for the genes. Coverage ceases 1 residue before the CDR3 finishes, and the germline J gene fills in the end. This chain links TRBV26 with TRBJ1-6, with D unclear. TRBJ1-6 is marked as an open reading frame, function uncertain. This CDR3 contains 15 residues. Per germline, CDR1 KGHPV and CDR2 FQNQEV (reference sequence). Deletions cut 3 bases from V and 0 bases from J, with 6 bases between. CDR3 DNA, as far as it was read: TGTGCCAGCAGTCTCACAGATTCCTATAATTCGCCCCTCTAC. Encoded protein: CASSLTDSYNSPLY. The whole CDR3 sequence reads CASSLTDSYNSPLYF.

To note about this clone: Germline and genes here are mouse. The CDR3 goes on 1 residue after the read ends, and that part is filled in from the germline J gene. The gene calls are TRBV13-1 and TRBJ2-4; 10 bases match TRBD1. Germline CDR1 is NSHNY and CDR2 is SYGAGN. J was trimmed by 1 base and V by 1 base; bases with no gene match: 3. CDR3 length: 16 residues. The sequenced CDR3 bases are TGTGCCAGCAGTGATCGACAGGGGGCCGGTCAAAACACCTTGTAC. It specifies CASSDRQGAGQNTLY. The complete CDR3 protein is CASSDRQGAGQNTLYF.

Remarks on this clone: Each gene name is a mouse one. The sequence runs out 1 residue before the end of the CDR3; the remainder is reconstructed from the germline J gene. The chain links TRBV31 to TRBJ1-1; D is possibly TRBD1 (5 bases). Trimming left V 0 bases short and J 1 base short, with 9 bases between. The CDR3 has 14 amino acids. Germline CDR1 and CDR2: GKSSPN and SITVG. The CDR3 DNA, read in part, is TGTGCCTGGAGTCTAGTGGGGGGAAACACAGAAGTCTTC. Its translation is CAWSLVGGNTEVF. The entire CDR3 protein is CAWSLVGGNTEVFF.

In the case of this clone: The genes and germline here are from mouse. The CDR3 goes on 1 residue after the read ends, and that part is filled in from the germline J gene. The chain carries TRBV1 and TRBJ1-1; D remains unclear. The V and J ends lost 4 bases and 3 bases respectively, with 9 bases between them. Germline CDR1 and CDR2: NSQYPW and LRSPGD (reference sequence). The CDR3 loop spans 13 amino acids. The CDR3 sequence is CTCSVKDHTEVFF. The DNA read from the CDR3 is TGCACCTGCAGTGTAAAGGATCACACAGAAGTCTTC.

This clone was seen a handful of times. Genes and germline are mouse. The CDR3 reads CASSQEGNYEQYF. The sequenced CDR3 bases are TGTGCCAGCAGCCAAGAAGGCAACTATGAACAGTAC. V is TRBV2 and J is TRBJ2-7; D unresolved. The read ends 1 residue before the CDR3 terminus; that terminus is restored from the germline J gene. V lost 0 bases, J lost 3 bases, and 6 bases lay in between. The CDR3 covers 13 residues. Germline CDR1 reads LGHNA; CDR2 reads YSYQKL.

Details on this clone: Mouse gene names and germline throughout. Read coverage stops 1 residue before the CDR3 terminus; the germline J gene supplies the remainder. The chain uses TRBV13-1 and TRBJ2-7; D uncertain. V dropped 5 bases and J dropped 3 bases, with 6 bases sitting between them. The CDR3 consists of 11 residues. Germline assignment: CDR1 NSHNY and CDR2 SYGAGN. CDR3 protein: CASRLLYEQYF. CDR3 DNA, as far as it was read: TGTGCCAGCAGACTCCTCTATGAACAGTAC.